The 3 T cell receptor beta chains reported below all come from one sample, sequenced in a study of T cells in Graves' hyperthyroidism and ophthalmopathy. The source material, RNA transcripts, was used to amplify TCR beta CDR3 regions. HTBI primers were employed in a first-round RT-PCR of the TCR CDR3. TCRdb reanalysed the multiplex PCR reads using MiXCR and keeps one entry per CDR3 protein. The sample lists about 560,000 distinct CDR3 sequences; about a sixth were seen once. The sequenced material came from blood. The receptors here all came from a woman aged 18-29 years with Graves' hyperthyroidism.

The chain is built from TRBV5-8 and TRBJ1-2; tentative D call: TRBD1 (6 bases). Germline loops: CDR1 SGHTS, CDR2 YDEGEE. The CDR3 runs to 12 residues. V dropped 1 base and J dropped 8 bases, with 9 bases sitting between them. The CDR3 here is CASSLTGPGYTF. CDR3 nucleotide sequence: TGTGCCAGCAGCTTGACAGGGCCCGGCTACACCTTC. Variable domain in full (rest from reference TRBV5-8 and TRBJ1-2): EAGVTQSPTHLIKTRGQQATLRCSPISGHTSVYWYQQALGLGLQFLLWYDEGEERNRGNFPPRFSGRQFPNYSSELNVNALELEDSALYLCASSLTGPGYTFGSGTRLTVV.

The V and J genes are TRBV28 and TRBJ1-5; TRBD1 might be the D (5 bases). This CDR3 is built from 14 residues. Trimming stripped 6 bases from V and 6 bases from J, with 15 bases between. In germline, CDR1 is MDHEN, CDR2 SYDVKM. The CDR3 is CASSPLGGFQPQHF. CDR3 coding DNA: TGTGCCAGCAGCCCTTTGGGGGGGTTTCAGCCCCAGCATTTT.

Comment on this clonotype: Just one base apart from a much larger clone, this may be a read error. The V call is TRBV5-1, the J call TRBJ2-1; 10 positions match TRBD1. With 4 bases clipped from V and 10 bases from J, the junction kept 11 bases outside the gene matches. Germline V lookup: CDR1 SGHRS, CDR2 YFSETQ. The CDR3 runs to 15 residues. This CDR3 is CASSRLGTGAYEQFF. DNA of the CDR3: TGCGCCAGCAGCCGACTAGGGACAGGGGCCTACGAGCAGTTCTTC.